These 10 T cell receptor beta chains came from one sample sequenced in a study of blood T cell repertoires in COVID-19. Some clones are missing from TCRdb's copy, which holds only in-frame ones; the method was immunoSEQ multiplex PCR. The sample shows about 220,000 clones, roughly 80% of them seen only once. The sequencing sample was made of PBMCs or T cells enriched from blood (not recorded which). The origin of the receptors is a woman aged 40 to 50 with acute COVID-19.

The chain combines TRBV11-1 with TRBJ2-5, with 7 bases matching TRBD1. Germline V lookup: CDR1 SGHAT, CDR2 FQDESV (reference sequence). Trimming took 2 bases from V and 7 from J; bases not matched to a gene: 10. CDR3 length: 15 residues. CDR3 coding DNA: TGTGCCAGCAGCTTAACCGACAGGGTGGGGTGGACCCAGTACTTC. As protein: CASSLTDRVGWTQYF.

For the CDR3, the DNA is TGTGCCAGCAGCCCACGGACTACCAGCTCCTACAATGAGCAGTTCTTC. Its protein is CASSPRTTSSYNEQFF. This chain uses TRBV9 with TRBJ2-1; possibly TRBD2 for D (6 bases). Trimming shortened V by 4 bases and J by 0 bases, and 14 bases separated the two germline ends. Germline CDR1 is SGDLS and CDR2 is YYNGEE. The CDR3 covers 16 residues. The variable domain in full, completed from reference TRBV9 and TRBJ2-1, reads DSGVTQTPKHLITATGQRVTLRCSPRSGDLSVYWYQQSLDQGLQFLIQYYNGEERAKGNILERFSAQQFPDLHSELNLSSLELGDSALYFCASSPRTTSSYNEQFFGPGTRLTVL.

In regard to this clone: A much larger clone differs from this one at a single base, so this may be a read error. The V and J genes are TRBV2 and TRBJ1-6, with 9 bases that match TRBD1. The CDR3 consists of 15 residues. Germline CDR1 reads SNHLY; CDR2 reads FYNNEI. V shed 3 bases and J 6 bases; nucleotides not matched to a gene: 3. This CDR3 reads CASSDATGGNSPLHF. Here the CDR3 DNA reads TGTGCCAGCAGTGACGCGACAGGGGGTAATTCACCCCTCCACTTT.

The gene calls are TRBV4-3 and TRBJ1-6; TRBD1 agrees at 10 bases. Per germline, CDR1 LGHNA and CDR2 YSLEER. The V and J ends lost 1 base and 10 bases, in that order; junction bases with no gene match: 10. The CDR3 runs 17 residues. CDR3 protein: CASSQGVDRGPDSPLHF. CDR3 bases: TGCGCCAGCAGCCAAGGGGTCGACAGGGGGCCGGACTCACCCCTCCACTTT.

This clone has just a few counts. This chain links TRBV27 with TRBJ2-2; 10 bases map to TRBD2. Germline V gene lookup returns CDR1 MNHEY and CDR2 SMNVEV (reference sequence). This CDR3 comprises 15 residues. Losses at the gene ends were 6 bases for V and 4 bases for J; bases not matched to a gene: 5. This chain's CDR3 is CASRSGGAGTGELFF. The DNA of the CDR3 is TGTGCCAGCAGGAGCGGGGGGGCCGGCACCGGGGAGCTGTTTTTT.

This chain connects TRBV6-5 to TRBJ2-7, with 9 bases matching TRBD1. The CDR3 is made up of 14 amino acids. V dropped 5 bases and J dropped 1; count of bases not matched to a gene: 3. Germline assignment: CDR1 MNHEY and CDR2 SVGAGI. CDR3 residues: CASSRTGESYEQYF. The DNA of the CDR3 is TGTGCCAGCAGTAGGACAGGGGAATCCTACGAGCAGTACTTC.

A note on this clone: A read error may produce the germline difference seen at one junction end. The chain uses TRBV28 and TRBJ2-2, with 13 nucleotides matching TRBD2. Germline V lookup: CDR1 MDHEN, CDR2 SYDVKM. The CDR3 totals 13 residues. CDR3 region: CASRVAGTSGTYF. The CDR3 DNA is TGTGCCAGCAGGGTAGCCGGGACTAGCGGGACCTATTTT. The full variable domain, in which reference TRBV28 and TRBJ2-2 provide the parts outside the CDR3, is DVKVTQSSRYLVKRTGEKVFLECVQDMDHENMFWYRQDPGLGLRLIYFSYDVKMKEKGDIPEGYSVSREKKERFSLILESASTNQTSMYLCASRVAGTSGTYFGEGSRLTVL.

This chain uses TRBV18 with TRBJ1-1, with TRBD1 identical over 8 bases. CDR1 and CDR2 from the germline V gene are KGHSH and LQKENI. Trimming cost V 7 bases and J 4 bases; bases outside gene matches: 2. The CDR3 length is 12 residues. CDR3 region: CASLTGGTEAFF. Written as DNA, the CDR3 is TGTGCCAGCTTAACAGGGGGCACTGAAGCTTTCTTT. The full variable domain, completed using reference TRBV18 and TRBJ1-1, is NAGVMQNPRHLVRRRGQEARLRCSPMKGHSHVYWYRQLPEEGLKFMVYLQKENIIDESGMPKERFSAEFPKEGPSILRIQQVVRGDSAAYFCASLTGGTEAFFGQGTRLTVV.

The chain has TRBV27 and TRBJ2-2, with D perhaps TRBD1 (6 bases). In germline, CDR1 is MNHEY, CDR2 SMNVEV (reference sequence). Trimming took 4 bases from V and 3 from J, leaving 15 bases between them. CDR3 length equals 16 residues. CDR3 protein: CASSWGPTPDTGELFF. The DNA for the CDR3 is TGTGCCAGCAGTTGGGGGCCGACCCCGGACACCGGGGAGCTGTTTTTT.

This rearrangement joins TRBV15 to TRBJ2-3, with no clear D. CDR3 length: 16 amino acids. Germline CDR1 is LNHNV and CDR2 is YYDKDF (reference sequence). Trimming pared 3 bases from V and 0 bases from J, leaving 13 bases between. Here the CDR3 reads CATSRLWATSTDTQYF. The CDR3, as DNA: TGTGCCACCAGCAGGCTATGGGCTACTAGCACAGATACGCAGTATTTT. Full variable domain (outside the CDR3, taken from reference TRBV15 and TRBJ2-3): DAMVIQNPRYQVTQFGKPVTLSCSQTLNHNVMYWYQQKSSQAPKLLFHYYDKDFNNEADTPDNFQSRRPNTSFCFLDIRSPGLGDTAMYLCATSRLWATSTDTQYFGPGTRLTVL.